Each of the 27 T cell receptor beta chains below was sequenced from the same sample in a study of blood T cell repertoires in COVID-19. Clones were read by immunoSEQ multiplex PCR, and TCRdb kept only the in-frame ones, dropping some. This table has about 99,000 clones, 84% appearing once. Specimen: peripheral blood. The receptors derive from a human donor in a cohort sampled during active or convalescent COVID-19.

The chain recombines TRBV4-3 with TRBJ2-7; 7 bases match TRBD1. This CDR3 comprises 15 residues. The germline V gene encodes CDR1 LGHNA and CDR2 YSLEER. J gave up 7 bases and V 0 bases, and 9 bases lay outside the gene matches. The CDR3 DNA follows: TGCGCCAGCAGCCAAGATAGACAGGGTGTGGGGGAGCAGTACTTC. Protein: CASSQDRQGVGEQYF.

The chain uses TRBV12-3 or TRBV12-4 and TRBJ1-5; TRBD1 might be the D (5 bases). The length of the CDR3 is 13 residues. Deletions cut 3 bases from V and 5 bases from J, with 8 bases between. The CDR3 is CASSFGRDQPQHF. In DNA, the CDR3 is TGTGCCAGCAGTTTCGGCAGGGATCAGCCCCAGCATTTT.

This clone has only a few counts. The CDR3 nucleotides read TGCAGCGTTGACCTGTCAGGGTCTGGAAACACCATATATTTT. It codes for CSVDLSGSGNTIYF. The gene calls are TRBV29-1 and TRBJ1-3; the D gene is possibly TRBD1 (5 bases). Looked up from germline, CDR1 is SQVTM and CDR2 is ANQGSEA. The CDR3 loop spans 14 amino acids. Trimming left V 3 bases short and J 1 base short, with 10 bases between.

This chain joins TRBV27 and TRBJ1-6; D is unclear. This CDR3 has 14 amino acids. Germline V gene lookup returns CDR1 MNHEY and CDR2 SMNVEV (reference sequence). V was shortened by 0 bases and J by 7 bases, with 7 bases between the two germline ends. The CDR3 sequence: CASSLSRGNSPLHF. CDR3 DNA sequence: TGTGCCAGCAGTTTATCGCGCGGGAATTCACCCCTCCACTTT.

This clone was detected a few times. A clone one base away is much larger, so this may be a read error. Distinct nucleotide sequences in the sample also encode this CDR3. The chain couples TRBV4-3 to TRBJ2-3; D might be TRBD2 (7 bases). Trimming pared 0 bases from V and 4 bases from J, leaving 23 bases between. Per germline, CDR1 LGHNA and CDR2 YSLEER. The CDR3 covers 19 residues. The CDR3 sequence: CASSQEVPGGWGASDTQYF. CDR3 nucleotides: TGCGCCAGCAGCCAAGAAGTCCCCGGGGGGTGGGGGGCTTCAGATACGCAGTATTTT.

V is TRBV30 and J is TRBJ2-3, with unresolved D. V was pared by 2 bases and J by 1 base, with 16 bases between. Germline V gives CDR1 GTSNPN, CDR2 SVGIG (reference sequence). CDR3 length equals 16 residues. CDR3 in DNA: TGTGCCTGGAGTCGGTCCGCTGCTTTCGGCACAGATACGCAGTATTTT. Amino acids: CAWSRSAAFGTDTQYF. The entire variable domain, with the rest obtained from reference TRBV30 and TRBJ2-3, is as follows: SQTIHQWPATLVQPVGSPLSLECTVEGTSNPNLYWYRQAAGRGLQLLFYSVGIGQISSEVPQNLSASRPQDRQFILSSKKLLLSDSGFYLCAWSRSAAFGTDTQYFGPGTRLTVL.

The chain couples TRBV5-1 to TRBJ1-1; 9 nucleotides align to TRBD1. The CDR3 extends over 14 amino acids. V lost 4 bases and J lost 1; bases outside the gene matches: 2. Looked up from germline, CDR1 is SGHRS and CDR2 is YFSETQ. The CDR3 protein is CASSRTGENTEAFF. Here the CDR3 DNA reads TGCGCCAGCAGCAGGACAGGGGAGAACACTGAAGCTTTCTTT.

The chain joins TRBV11-3 to TRBJ2-3; D is undetermined. Between the trimmed V and J ends, which lost 4 bases and 2 bases, there was a span of 4 bases. Germline V gives CDR1 SGHNT, CDR2 YENEEA. This CDR3 contains 12 residues. For the CDR3, the DNA is TGTGCCAGCAGCTCCAACACAGATACGCAGTATTTT. Its translation is CASSSNTDTQYF.

CDR3 nucleotide sequence: TGTGCCAGCAGTTCCTCCGGGACAGGAGGAGATACGCAGTATTTT. It is translated as CASSSSGTGGDTQYF. J is TRBJ2-3 and V is TRBV28; 8 bases are shared with TRBD1. This CDR3 has 15 amino acids. Germline-derived CDR1 and CDR2 are MDHEN and SYDVKM. V was clipped by 4 bases and J by 5 bases; unmatched bases: 8.

This chain joins TRBV9 and TRBJ2-3; the match to TRBD2 covers 10 bases. CDR1 and CDR2 from the germline V gene are SGDLS and YYNGEE. J gave up 5 bases and V 2 bases, and 5 bases lay outside the gene matches. The CDR3 has 15 amino acids. The DNA of the CDR3 is TGTGCCAGCAGCGTGAGCGGGGGGGCCGGAGATACGCAGTATTTT. It encodes CASSVSGGAGDTQYF. Filled out from reference TRBV9 and TRBJ2-3, the complete variable domain reads DSGVTQTPKHLITATGQRVTLRCSPRSGDLSVYWYQQSLDQGLQFLIQYYNGEERAKGNILERFSAQQFPDLHSELNLSSLELGDSALYFCASSVSGGAGDTQYFGPGTRLTVL.

A remark on this clone: The conserved phenylalanine or tryptophan is not found at the CDR3 terminus, so this likely reflects a read error. The limits of the CDR3 on the DNA are not certain, so only TCRdb's listed CDR3 is given. This chain uses TRBV5-1 with TRBJ2-7; the DNA was not compared with TRBD2, the D call given in the table. Germline CDR1 is SGHRS and CDR2 is YFSETQ. The CDR3 region is 9 residues in length, termini included. CDR3 region: CASSHRGGL.

The gene calls are TRBV6-5 and TRBJ1-2, with 10 bases that match TRBD1. V shed 0 bases and J 4 bases; nucleotides not matched to a gene: 2. The V gene's germline CDR1 is MNHEY and CDR2 SVGAGI. The length of the CDR3 is 15 residues. DNA of the CDR3: TGTGCCAGCAGTTACTCAAGGACAGGGGGCTATGGCTACACCTTC. Protein: CASSYSRTGGYGYTF.

This clone was detected once. The chain joins TRBV4-1 to TRBJ2-2; 8 bases are a match to TRBD2. The ends lost 2 bases at V and 5 bases at J; junction bases unmatched: 10. This CDR3 is 17 amino acids long. Looked up from germline, CDR1 is MGHRA and CDR2 is YSYEKL. The CDR3 region has the DNA TGCGCCAGCAGCCAACCGATTAGCGGGGAAGGGACCGGGGAGCTGTTTTTT. Translated, it gives CASSQPISGEGTGELFF.

The chain uses TRBV11-3 and TRBJ2-2, with 11 positions matching TRBD2. CDR1 SGHNT and CDR2 YENEEA come from the germline V gene. The CDR3 contains 16 residues. Unmatched junction bases numbered 4, after V lost 2 bases and J lost 5 bases. The CDR3 sequence is CASSLSSGGETGELFF. The CDR3 DNA sequence: TGTGCCAGCAGCTTAAGTAGCGGGGGGGAAACCGGGGAGCTGTTTTTT.

This clone was seen just once. The chain combines TRBV19 with TRBJ1-1; 7 bases map to TRBD1. J was trimmed by 5 bases and V by 5 bases; bases with no gene match: 8. The CDR3 sequence is 14 residues long. Germline CDR1 is LNHDA and CDR2 is SQIVND (reference sequence). The CDR3 DNA sequence: TGTGCCAGTAGTCCATTACAGGGGTTGACTGAAGCTTTCTTT. This translates into CASSPLQGLTEAFF.

V usage is TRBV2 and J usage is TRBJ2-7, with TRBD1 matching 9 bases. Germline CDR1 is SNHLY and CDR2 is FYNNEI. The CDR3 is made up of 13 amino acids. Unmatched junction bases numbered 5, after V lost 7 bases and J lost 4 bases. The CDR3 DNA reads as TGTGCCAGCACCGGGACAGGGAGATACGAGCAGTACTTC. Translated, it gives CASTGTGRYEQYF.

The chain couples TRBV5-1 to TRBJ2-2, with 7 bases that match TRBD1. Germline CDR1 SGHRS, CDR2 YFSETQ. CDR3 length: 16 residues. Germline trimming cut 5 bases from V and 7 bases from J; bases unmatched to any gene: 14. DNA of the CDR3: TGCGCCAGCAGTTTGAACGGACAGGCCGCCGGCGGGGAGCTGTTTTTT. Translating gives CASSLNGQAAGGELFF.

This clone has just a few counts. The V and J genes are TRBV5-4 and TRBJ2-1; tentatively, D is TRBD1 (5 bases). Germline loops: CDR1 SGHNT, CDR2 YYREEE (reference sequence). Trimming stripped 0 bases from V and 3 bases from J, with 16 bases between. This CDR3 is 17 amino acids long. The DNA for the CDR3 is TGTGCCAGCAGCTTGGGGGATTTTAGGGGCCTCTACAATGAGCAGTTCTTC. It specifies CASSLGDFRGLYNEQFF.

This sequence joins TRBV5-1 and TRBJ2-7; 10 nucleotides align to TRBD2. Trimming removed 1 base from V and 0 bases from J; junction bases left unmatched: 7. The CDR3 consists of 17 residues. The germline gives CDR1 SGHRS, CDR2 YFSETQ. This chain's CDR3 is CASSLLAGGPSSYEQYF. CDR3 DNA: TGCGCCAGCAGCTTGTTAGCGGGGGGCCCTAGCTCCTACGAGCAGTACTTC.

The rearrangement joins TRBV19 to TRBJ1-1; D not certain. This CDR3 spans 13 amino acids. The V end was cut by 2 bases, the J end by 2 bases, with 6 bases between. From germline, CDR1 is LNHDA and CDR2 SQIVND (reference sequence). Written as DNA, the CDR3 is TGTGCCAGTAGTATATCGTATAACACTGAAGCTTTCTTT. It encodes CASSISYNTEAFF.

The chain joins TRBV2 to TRBJ2-1; 10 bases agree with TRBD2. In germline, CDR1 is SNHLY, CDR2 FYNNEI. This CDR3 has 18 amino acids. V lost 6 bases and J lost 8; bases outside the gene matches: 19. In DNA form, the CDR3 reads TGTGCCAGCAGCTTCGCGGTAAGAGCGGGGGGGCCTAAGGATGAGCAGTTCTTC. It specifies CASSFAVRAGGPKDEQFF. Looking up the rest from reference TRBV2 and TRBJ2-1 gives the full variable domain: EPEVTQTPSHQVTQMGQEVILRCVPISNHLYFYWYRQILGQKVEFLVSFYNNEISEKSEIFDDQFSVERPDGSNFTLKIRSTKLEDSAMYFCASSFAVRAGGPKDEQFFGPGTRLTVL.

This clone was seen just once. V and J are TRBV25-1 and TRBJ2-5; TRBD1 matches 12 bases. CDR3 size: 16 residues. The junction had 8 bases not matched to a gene; V was cut back by 4 bases and J by 5 bases. In germline, CDR1 is MGHDK, CDR2 SYGVNS. In DNA form, the CDR3 reads TGTGCCAGCAGTGCCCACCGGGACAGGGGGCGGGAGACCCAGTACTTC. Translated: CASSAHRDRGRETQYF.

The chain has TRBV7-9 and TRBJ2-2; D might be TRBD2 (5 bases). The CDR3 is 15 residues long. The V end was cut by 1 base, the J end by 2 bases, with 8 bases between. Looked up from germline, CDR1 is SEHNR and CDR2 is FQNEAQ (reference sequence). CDR3 in DNA: TGTGCCAGCAGCTTAGGCTGGACTAACACCGGGGAGCTGTTTTTT. Encoded protein: CASSLGWTNTGELFF.

J is TRBJ1-1 and V is TRBV4-1; TRBD1 is a possible D gene (5 bases). This CDR3 comprises 15 residues. Per the germline V gene, CDR1 is MGHRA and CDR2 is YSYEKL. The V end was cut by 1 base, the J end by 7 bases, with 16 bases between. The CDR3 DNA is TGCGCCAGCAGCCAAGCGGGGCAGGGCGGGGGTGAAGCTTTCTTT. It specifies CASSQAGQGGGEAFF.

V usage is TRBV9 and J usage is TRBJ1-4; a possible D gene is TRBD1 (6 bases). V was cut by 3 bases and J by 7 bases, with 19 bases left in between. Germline V CDR1 and CDR2: SGDLS, YYNGEE. CDR3 length: 16 residues. The CDR3 DNA reads TGTGCCAGCAGCGACCAGGACAGTTCGACTTTTGAAAAACTGTTTTTT. This gives the protein CASSDQDSSTFEKLFF.

J is TRBJ1-2 and V is TRBV7-2; TRBD1 agrees at 10 bases. The CDR3 is 18 amino acids. Germline V gives CDR1 SGHTA, CDR2 FQGNSA. The trim removed 1 base at V and 4 bases at J, leaving 12 bases unmatched. The CDR3 coding sequence is TGTGCCAGCAGCTTAGGGGGACAGGGGAGCTTAACCTTCTATGGCTACACCTTC. It translates to CASSLGGQGSLTFYGYTF.

The CDR3 here is CASSPRDTYYNGNQPQHF. In DNA, the CDR3 is TGTGCCAGCAGCCCCCGGGACACATATTATAACGGCAATCAGCCCCAGCATTTT. The rearrangement links TRBV5-6 to TRBJ1-5; a possible D gene is TRBD1 (6 bases). The CDR3 runs 18 residues. Per the germline V gene, CDR1 is SGHDT and CDR2 is YYEEEE. The V gene lost 4 bases and the J gene lost 2 bases, with 22 bases spanning the gap.